Reported below is one TCR beta chain. The data belong to a study of blood T cell repertoires in COVID-19. As for the study in general: Samples representing acute and convalescent COVID-19 were sourced from the United States, Italy and Spain.

In the original workflow: Amplification of reference gene primers provided the estimated nucleated cell counts. Sequencing used immunoSEQ multiplex PCR; TCRdb keeps in-frame clones, though not all of them. From that table come the V and J calls and clone size; the DNA was used to work out D and trimming. Of approximately 300,000 clones listed, roughly 86% were seen once; the top ten hold around 1.5%. This CDR3 comprises 13 residues. Germline trimming cut 4 bases from V and 10 bases from J; bases unmatched to any gene: 4. The germline V gene has CDR1 SGHTA and CDR2 FQGTGA. This clonotype was sampled from a woman aged 50 to 65 with acute or convalescent COVID-19. The sequenced material came from peripheral blood. The chain has TRBV7-3 and TRBJ1-6, with 7 bases lining up with TRBD1. Written as DNA, the CDR3 is TGTGCCAGCAGCTCGGCAGGGGGATCACCCCTCCACTTT. It specifies CASSSAGGSPLHF.